This TCR beta chain came from a study of blood T cell repertoires in COVID-19. Turning to the study itself: The analysed material was cDNA or gDNA that came from T cells, B-cell-depleted T cells, or PBMCs.

Recruits, aged roughly 18 to 89 years, lived in roughly 22 US areas. Trimming took 4 bases from V and 8 from J, leaving 14 bases between them. Germline V gene lookup returns CDR1 SGHVS and CDR2 FQNEAQ. This CDR3 region has 14 residues. Generated by immunoSEQ multiplex PCR, the TCRdb table keeps only in-frame clones and is missing some. The sample consists of roughly 190,000 clones, about 81% of them appearing once. The sample consisted of PBMCs or T cells enriched from blood (not recorded which). The TCR comes from a woman in her twenties or thirties who had recovered from COVID-19. V gene TRBV7-8 combines with J gene TRBJ1-4; tentative D call: TRBD1 (6 bases). The CDR3 region is CASSSRKGGEKLFF. CDR3 in DNA: TGTGCCAGCAGCTCCCGTAAGGGGGGGGAAAAACTGTTTTTT.